This T cell receptor (beta chain) stems from a study of CD8+ T cells in alopecia areata. The study, taken as a whole, reports: On tofacitinib, scalp clonality and expanded CD8+ clones among top 100 fell significantly.

Following extraction, RNA underwent reverse transcription to cDNA, which served as the sequencing template. Sequencing used immunoSEQ multiplex PCR; TCRdb keeps in-frame clones, though not all of them. The sample consists of about 88,000 clones, about 40% of them appearing once. Trimming took 1 base from V and 5 from J; bases not matched to a gene: 7. This CDR3 has 18 amino acids. Germline V gives CDR1 LNHNV, CDR2 YYDKDF (reference sequence). As for treatment: oral pan-JAK inhibitor, 5-10 mg twice daily. To note about this clone: Its antigen is as yet unknown.

V is TRBV15 and J is TRBJ2-5; the match to TRBD2 covers 16 bases. The material sequenced was CD8+ T cells sorted from blood, taken at week 24, from a patient treated with tofacitinib. The TCR originated in a human donor with alopecia areata. The CDR3 here is CATSRGGTSGRAWETQYF. The CDR3 nucleotides are TGTGCCACCAGCAGAGGAGGGACTAGCGGGAGGGCCTGGGAGACCCAGTACTTC. Full variable domain (remainder filled in from reference TRBV15 and TRBJ2-5): DAMVIQNPRYQVTQFGKPVTLSCSQTLNHNVMYWYQQKSSQAPKLLFHYYDKDFNNEADTPDNFQSRRPNTSFCFLDIRSPGLGDTAMYLCATSRGGTSGRAWETQYFGPGTRLLVL.